This TCR beta chain was identified during a study of OX40 agonist ivuxolimab in advanced cancers. Here immunoSEQ multiplex PCR was the method, and the copy in TCRdb shows in-frame clones only, minus some. The repertoire has roughly 100,000 clones, around 94% of them found once; the top ten carry about 0.27%. With 5 bases removed from V and 5 bases from J, the gap between germline ends came to 8 bases. The CDR3 runs to 12 residues. From germline, CDR1 is SGHAT and CDR2 FQNNGV. The chain recombines TRBV11-2 with TRBJ2-3; tentative D call: TRBD1 (6 bases). The TCR was taken from an adult with an advanced solid tumor such as melanoma, head and neck, liver or kidney cancer. The starting material was CD4+ or CD8+ T cells sorted from blood, obtained in a trial of the OX40 agonist ivuxolimab. CDR3 sequence (DNA): TGTGCCAGCAGCGCCAGGGGAGATACGCAGTATTTT. Translated, it gives CASSARGDTQYF.